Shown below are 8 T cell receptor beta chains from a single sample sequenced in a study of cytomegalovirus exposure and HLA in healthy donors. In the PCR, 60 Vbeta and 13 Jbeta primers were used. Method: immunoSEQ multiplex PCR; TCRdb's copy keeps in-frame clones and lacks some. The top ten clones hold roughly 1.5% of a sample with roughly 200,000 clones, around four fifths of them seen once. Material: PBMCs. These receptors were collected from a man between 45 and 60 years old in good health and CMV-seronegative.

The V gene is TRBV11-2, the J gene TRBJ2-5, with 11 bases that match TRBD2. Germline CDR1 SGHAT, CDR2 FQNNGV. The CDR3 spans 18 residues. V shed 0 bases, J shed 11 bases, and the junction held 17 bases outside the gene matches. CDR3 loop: CASSLDVTSGSLYKWQYF. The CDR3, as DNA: TGTGCCAGCAGCTTAGATGTAACTAGCGGGAGTCTTTATAAGTGGCAGTACTTC.

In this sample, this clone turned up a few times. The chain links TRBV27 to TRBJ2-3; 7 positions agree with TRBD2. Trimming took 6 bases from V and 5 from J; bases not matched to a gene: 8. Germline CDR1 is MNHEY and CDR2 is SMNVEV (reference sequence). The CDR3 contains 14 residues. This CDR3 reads CASRGAGGRDTQYF. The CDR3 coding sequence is TGTGCCAGCAGAGGGGCCGGCGGGAGAGATACGCAGTATTTT.

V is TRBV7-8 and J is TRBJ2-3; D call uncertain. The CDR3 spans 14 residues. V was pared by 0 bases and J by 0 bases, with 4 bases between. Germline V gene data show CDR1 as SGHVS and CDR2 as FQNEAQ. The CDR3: CASSLAPSTDTQYF. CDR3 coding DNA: TGTGCCAGCAGCTTAGCCCCTAGCACAGATACGCAGTATTTT. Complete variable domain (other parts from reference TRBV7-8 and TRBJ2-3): GAGVSQSPRYKVAKRGQDVALRCDPISGHVSLFWYQQALGQGPEFLTYFQNEAQLDKSGLPSDRFFAERPEGSVSTLKIQRTQQEDSAVYLCASSLAPSTDTQYFGPGTRLTVL.

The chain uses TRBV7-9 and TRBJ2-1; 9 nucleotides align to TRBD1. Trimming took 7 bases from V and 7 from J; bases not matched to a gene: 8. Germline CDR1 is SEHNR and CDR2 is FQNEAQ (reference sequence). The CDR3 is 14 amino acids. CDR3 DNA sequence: TGTGCCAGCACCGCCGGGACAGGGAATAATGAGCAGTTCTTC. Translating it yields CASTAGTGNNEQFF.

In DNA form, the CDR3 reads TGCGCCAGCACACCGGACGGGAGGCACCCGGCGAATGAGCAGTTCTTC. As protein: CASTPDGRHPANEQFF. The rearrangement joins TRBV5-1 to TRBJ2-1, with 7 bases lining up with TRBD2. The CDR3 covers 16 residues. J gave up 7 bases and V 6 bases, and 16 bases lay outside the gene matches. Germline CDR1 reads SGHRS; CDR2 reads YFSETQ.

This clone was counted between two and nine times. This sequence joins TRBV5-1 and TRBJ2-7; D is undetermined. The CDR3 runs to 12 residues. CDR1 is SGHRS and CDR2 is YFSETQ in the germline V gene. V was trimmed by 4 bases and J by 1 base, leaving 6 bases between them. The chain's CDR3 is CASSPTSYEQYF. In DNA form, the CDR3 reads TGCGCCAGCAGCCCGACTTCCTACGAGCAGTACTTC.

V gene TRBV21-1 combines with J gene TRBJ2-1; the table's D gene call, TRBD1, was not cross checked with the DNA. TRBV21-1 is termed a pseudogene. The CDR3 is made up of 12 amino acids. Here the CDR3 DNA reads TGTGCCAGCACCCAGGGGTACAATGAGCAGTTCTTC. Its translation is CASTQGYNEQFF.

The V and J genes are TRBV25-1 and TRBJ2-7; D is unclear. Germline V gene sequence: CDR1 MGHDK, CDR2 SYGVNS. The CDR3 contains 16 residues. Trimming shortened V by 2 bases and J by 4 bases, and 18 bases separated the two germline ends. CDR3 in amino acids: CASSEEYGLAPYEQYF. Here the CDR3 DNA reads TGTGCCAGCAGTGAAGAGTACGGGTTGGCGCCATACGAGCAGTACTTC.